Below, 10 T cell receptor beta chains from the same sample are listed, as sequenced in a study of blood T cell repertoires in COVID-19. Clones were sequenced by immunoSEQ multiplex PCR, and TCRdb holds only the in-frame ones, with some missing. The sample lists approximately 260,000 clones; around 90% were seen once. Sequencing used peripheral blood. Every receptor here comes from a man in his forties or fifties with acute or convalescent COVID-19.

V is TRBV12-3 or TRBV12-4 and J is TRBJ2-7; no reliable D call. Trimming took 8 bases from V and 5 from J, leaving 10 bases between them. This CDR3 is built from 11 residues. CDR3 protein: CASRWAHEQYF. Written as DNA, the CDR3 is TGTGCCAGCCGGTGGGCCCACGAGCAGTACTTC.

There are a few counts of this clone. The chain employs TRBV30 and TRBJ1-1; maybe TRBD1 (6 bases). V was cut by 2 bases and J by 0 bases, with 7 bases left in between. The CDR3 sequence is 13 residues long. CDR1 is GTSNPN, CDR2 SVGIG, per germline (reference sequence). Here the CDR3 reads CAWSRQVNTEAFF. The CDR3 nucleotides read TGTGCCTGGAGTAGACAGGTGAACACTGAAGCTTTCTTT.

Turning to this clone: A read error may produce the germline difference seen at one junction end. The chain combines TRBV3-1 (or the pseudogene TRBV3-2) with TRBJ1-1, with D possibly matching TRBD1 (5 bases). Germline-derived CDR1 and CDR2 are LGHDT and YNNKEL (reference sequence). This CDR3 spans 11 amino acids. The CDR3 nucleotides read TGTGCCAGCAGCCAAGGGGGGGTACGAGGCTTT. Translating gives CASSQGGVRGF.

With regard to this clone: A junction end diverges from the germline sequence, so it may reflect a read error. This chain uses TRBV10-1 with TRBJ1-2, with 7 bases fitting TRBD1. Germline assignment: CDR1 WNHNN and CDR2 SYGVQD (reference sequence). CDR3 length: 13 amino acids. The CDR3 spells CANSAGQNYGYTF. CDR3 bases: TGCGCCAACAGTGCGGGACAGAACTATGGCTACACCTTC.

This chain links TRBV18 with TRBJ2-3; 8 positions agree with TRBD2. Looked up from germline, CDR1 is KGHSH and CDR2 is LQKENI. Germline trimming cut 5 bases from V and 1 base from J; bases unmatched to any gene: 2. This CDR3 spans 14 amino acids. CDR3 region: CASSMTSGTDTQYF. The CDR3 DNA sequence: TGTGCCAGCTCAATGACTAGCGGCACAGATACGCAGTATTTT. Full variable domain (outside the CDR3, taken from reference TRBV18 and TRBJ2-3): NAGVMQNPRHLVRRRGQEARLRCSPMKGHSHVYWYRQLPEEGLKFMVYLQKENIIDESGMPKERFSAEFPKEGPSILRIQQVVRGDSAAYFCASSMTSGTDTQYFGPGTRLTVL.

The chain is built from TRBV9 and TRBJ1-4, with TRBD1 identical over 7 bases. The CDR3 length is 14 residues. V was pared by 4 bases and J by 5 bases, with 5 bases of the junction left unmatched. Germline CDR1 SGDLS, CDR2 YYNGEE. The CDR3 DNA reads TGTGCCAGCAGCCTCGACAGGGAGAATGAAAAACTGTTTTTT. Translation: CASSLDRENEKLFF.

This chain connects TRBV6-5 to TRBJ1-1, with a possible D match to TRBD1 (5 bases). Trimming took off 0 bases at V and 3 bases at J, with 11 bases between the two ends. The CDR3 covers 15 residues. From germline, CDR1 is MNHEY and CDR2 SVGAGI. CDR3 bases: TGTGCCAGCAGTTACTCCAGGGATGGTTACACTGAAGCTTTCTTT. It encodes CASSYSRDGYTEAFF.

CDR3 in amino acids: CASSKGPNRVEGYTF. CDR3 in DNA: TGTGCCAGCAGCAAAGGACCTAACAGGGTGGAGGGCTACACCTTC. This chain uses TRBV21-1 with TRBJ1-2; TRBD1 is the table's D call, not checked against the DNA. TRBV21-1 is deemed a pseudogene. The CDR3 has 15 amino acids.

The J gene is TRBJ2-1, the V gene TRBV5-1, with D hard to call. Trimming left V 3 bases short and J 8 bases short, with 12 bases between. The germline gives CDR1 SGHRS, CDR2 YFSETQ. This CDR3 region has 13 residues. CDR3 nucleotide sequence: TGCGCCAGCAGCTCCAACCAGGTGGATGAGCAGTTCTTC. Protein: CASSSNQVDEQFF. Using reference TRBV5-1 and TRBJ2-1 for the parts outside the CDR3, the full variable domain is KAGVTQTPRYLIKTRGQQVTLSCSPISGHRSVSWYQQTPGQGLQFLFEYFSETQRNKGNFPGRFSGRQFSNSRSEMNVSTLELGDSALYLCASSSNQVDEQFFGPGTRLTVL.

This rearrangement joins TRBV5-1 to TRBJ2-2, with 11 bases identical to TRBD2. Germline-derived CDR1 and CDR2 are SGHRS and YFSETQ. The junction had 8 bases not matched to a gene; V was cut back by 4 bases and J by 3 bases. The CDR3 is 17 amino acids. CDR3 in DNA: TGCGCCAGCAGCCCCACTCTAGCGGGGGGATACACCGGGGAGCTGTTTTTT. This codes for CASSPTLAGGYTGELFF.